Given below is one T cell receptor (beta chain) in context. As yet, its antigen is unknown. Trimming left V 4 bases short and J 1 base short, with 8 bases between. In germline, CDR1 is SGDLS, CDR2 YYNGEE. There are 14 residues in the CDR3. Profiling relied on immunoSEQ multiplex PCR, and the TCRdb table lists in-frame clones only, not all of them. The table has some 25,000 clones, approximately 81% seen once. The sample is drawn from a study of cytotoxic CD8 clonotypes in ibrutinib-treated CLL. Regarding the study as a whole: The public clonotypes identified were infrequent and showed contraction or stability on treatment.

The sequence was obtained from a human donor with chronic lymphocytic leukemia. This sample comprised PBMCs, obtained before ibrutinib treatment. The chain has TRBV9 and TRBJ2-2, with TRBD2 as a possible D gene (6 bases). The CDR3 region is CASSISGNTGELFF. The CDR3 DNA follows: TGTGCCAGCAGCATTAGCGGGAACACCGGGGAGCTGTTTTTT.